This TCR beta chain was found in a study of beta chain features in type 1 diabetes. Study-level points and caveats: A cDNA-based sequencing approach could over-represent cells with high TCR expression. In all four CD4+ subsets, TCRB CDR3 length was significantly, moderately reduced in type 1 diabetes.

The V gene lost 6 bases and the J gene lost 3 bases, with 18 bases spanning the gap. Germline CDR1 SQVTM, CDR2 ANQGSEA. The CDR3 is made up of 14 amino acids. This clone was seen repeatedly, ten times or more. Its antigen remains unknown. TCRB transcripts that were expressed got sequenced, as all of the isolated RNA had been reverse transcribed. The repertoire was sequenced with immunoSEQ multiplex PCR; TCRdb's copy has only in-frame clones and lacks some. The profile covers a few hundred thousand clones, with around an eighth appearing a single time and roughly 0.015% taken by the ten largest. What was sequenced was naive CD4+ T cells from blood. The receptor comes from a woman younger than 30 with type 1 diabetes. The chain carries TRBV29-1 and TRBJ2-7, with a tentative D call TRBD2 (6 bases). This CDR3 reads CSVSSPEGGYEQYF. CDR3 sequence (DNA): TGCAGCGTATCCTCGCCGGAGGGAGGCTACGAGCAGTACTTC.